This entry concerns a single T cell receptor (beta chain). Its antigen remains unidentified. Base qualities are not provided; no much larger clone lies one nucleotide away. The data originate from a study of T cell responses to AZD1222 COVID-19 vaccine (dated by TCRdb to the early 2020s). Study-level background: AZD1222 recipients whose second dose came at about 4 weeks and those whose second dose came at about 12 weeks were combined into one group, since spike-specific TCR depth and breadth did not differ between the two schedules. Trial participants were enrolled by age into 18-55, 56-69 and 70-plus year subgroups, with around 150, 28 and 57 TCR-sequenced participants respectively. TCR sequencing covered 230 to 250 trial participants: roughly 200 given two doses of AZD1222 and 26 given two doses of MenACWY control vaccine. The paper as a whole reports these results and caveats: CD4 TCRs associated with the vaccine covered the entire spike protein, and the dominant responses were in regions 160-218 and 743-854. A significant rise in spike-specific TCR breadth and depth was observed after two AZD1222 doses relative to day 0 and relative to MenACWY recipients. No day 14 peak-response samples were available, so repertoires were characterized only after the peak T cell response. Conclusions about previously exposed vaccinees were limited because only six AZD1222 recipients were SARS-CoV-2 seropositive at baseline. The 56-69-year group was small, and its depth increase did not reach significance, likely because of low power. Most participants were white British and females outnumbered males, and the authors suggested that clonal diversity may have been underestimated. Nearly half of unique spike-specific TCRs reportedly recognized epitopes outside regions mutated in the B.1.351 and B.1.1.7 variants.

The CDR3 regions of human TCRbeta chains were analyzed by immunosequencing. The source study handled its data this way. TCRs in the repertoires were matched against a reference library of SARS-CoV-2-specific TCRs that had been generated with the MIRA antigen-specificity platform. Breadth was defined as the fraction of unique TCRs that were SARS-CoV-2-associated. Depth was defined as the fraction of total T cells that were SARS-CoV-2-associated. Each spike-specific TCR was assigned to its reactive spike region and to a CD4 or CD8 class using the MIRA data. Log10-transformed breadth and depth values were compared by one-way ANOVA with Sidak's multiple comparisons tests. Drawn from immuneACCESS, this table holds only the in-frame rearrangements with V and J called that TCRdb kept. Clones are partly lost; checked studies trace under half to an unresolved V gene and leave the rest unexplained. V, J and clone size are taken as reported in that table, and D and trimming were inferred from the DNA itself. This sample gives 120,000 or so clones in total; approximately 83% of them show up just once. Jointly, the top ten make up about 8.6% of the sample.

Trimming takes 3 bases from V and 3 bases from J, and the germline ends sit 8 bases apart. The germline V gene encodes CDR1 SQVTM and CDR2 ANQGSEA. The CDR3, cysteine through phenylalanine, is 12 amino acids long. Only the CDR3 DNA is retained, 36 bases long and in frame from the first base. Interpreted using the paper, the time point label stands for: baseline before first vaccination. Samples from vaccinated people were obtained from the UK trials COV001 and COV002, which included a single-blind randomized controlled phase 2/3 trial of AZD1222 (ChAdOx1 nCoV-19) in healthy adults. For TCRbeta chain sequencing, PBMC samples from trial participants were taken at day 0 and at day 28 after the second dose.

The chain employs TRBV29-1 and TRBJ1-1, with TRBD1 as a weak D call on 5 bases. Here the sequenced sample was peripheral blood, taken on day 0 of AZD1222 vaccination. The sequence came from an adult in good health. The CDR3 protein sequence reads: CSVERGYTEAFF. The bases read TGCAGCGTTGAGAGGGGTTACACTGAAGCTTTCTTT. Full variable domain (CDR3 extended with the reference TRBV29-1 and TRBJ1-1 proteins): SAVISQKPSRDICQRGTSLTIQCQVDSQVTMMFWYRQQPGQSLTLIATANQGSEATYESGFVIDKFPISRPNLTFSTLTVSNMSPEDSSIYLCSVERGYTEAFFGQGTRLTVV.